The 11 T cell receptor beta chains reported below all come from one sample, sequenced in a study of shared clonotypes between healthy human individuals. Data came from immunoSEQ multiplex PCR; TCRdb stores just in-frame clones and leaves some out. The sample records 650,000 to 800,000 clones, about 90% being singletons. Naive CD8 populations comprised CD45RO-negative cells positively selected for CCR7, excluding terminally differentiated effector memory CD45RA+ cells. What was sequenced was naive CD8+ T cells sorted from blood. The receptors derive from a man younger than 40 in good health.

The chain is built from TRBV30 and TRBJ2-2; 11 bases agree with TRBD2. V trimming: 4 bases; J trimming: 13 bases; junction bases outside the gene matches: 11. The CDR3 loop spans 14 amino acids. From germline, CDR1 is GTSNPN and CDR2 SVGIG (reference sequence). The DNA of the CDR3 is TGTGCCTGGACTACGGGACTAGCGGCCTGGGGGCTGTTTTTT. This translates into CAWTTGLAAWGLFF. Complete variable domain (other parts from reference TRBV30 and TRBJ2-2): SQTIHQWPATLVQPVGSPLSLECTVEGTSNPNLYWYRQAAGRGLQLLFYSVGIGQISSEVPQNLSASRPQDRQFILSSKKLLLSDSGFYLCAWTTGLAAWGLFFGEGSRLTVL.

V usage is TRBV7-2 and J usage is TRBJ2-1; D is unresolved. CDR3 length: 12 amino acids. Germline CDR1 is SGHTA and CDR2 is FQGNSA. V dropped 2 bases and J dropped 8 bases, with 7 bases sitting between them. CDR3 residues: CASSLSPDEQFF. The CDR3 region has the DNA TGTGCCAGCAGCTTAAGCCCGGATGAGCAGTTCTTC.

The rearrangement uses TRBV5-1 and TRBJ1-1, with D possibly being TRBD1 (6 bases). The CDR3 spans 14 residues. Looked up from germline, CDR1 is SGHRS and CDR2 is YFSETQ. Trimming stripped 7 bases from V and 1 base from J, with 14 bases between. The CDR3 loop reads CASRGPTGNTEAFF. In DNA, the CDR3 is TGCGCCAGCCGGGGGCCCACAGGGAACACTGAAGCTTTCTTT.

The genes are TRBV19 and TRBJ2-7; D remains unclear. CDR3 length: 13 residues. V shed 10 bases and J shed 2 bases, with 15 bases lying between them. Per germline, CDR1 LNHDA and CDR2 SQIVND (reference sequence). The CDR3 is CATATGRTYEQYF. The CDR3, as DNA: TGTGCCACAGCGACTGGCAGGACCTACGAGCAGTACTTC.

CDR3: CATSRDSGSGANVLTF. The CDR3 DNA reads as TGTGCCACCAGCAGAGATAGCGGATCTGGGGCCAACGTCCTGACTTTC. This chain uses TRBV15 with TRBJ2-6, with a weak D call TRBD2 (6 bases). The CDR3 runs to 16 residues. Trimming stripped 0 bases from V and 1 base from J, with 7 bases between. CDR1 is LNHNV and CDR2 is YYDKDF in the germline V gene (reference sequence). Full variable domain (missing parts from reference TRBV15 and TRBJ2-6): DAMVIQNPRYQVTQFGKPVTLSCSQTLNHNVMYWYQQKSSQAPKLLFHYYDKDFNNEADTPDNFQSRRPNTSFCFLDIRSPGLGDTAMYLCATSRDSGSGANVLTFGAGSRLTVL.

The chain has TRBV10-2 and TRBJ2-7; D unresolved. CDR3 length: 13 amino acids. Trimming cost V 3 bases and J 4 bases, with 10 bases left between them. CDR1 and CDR2 (germline): WSHSY, SAAADI. The CDR3 is CASSDQTAYEQYF. CDR3 bases: TGCGCCAGCAGTGACCAAACCGCATACGAGCAGTACTTC.

This sequence joins TRBV5-1 and TRBJ2-7; TRBD2 is a possible D gene (7 bases). Trimming cost V 4 bases and J 5 bases, with 16 bases left between them. CDR3 length: 14 amino acids. Germline lookup yields CDR1 SGHRS and CDR2 YFSETQ. CDR3 nucleotides: TGCGCCAGCAGCCATGGGGGGGGGCGCAACGAGCAGTACTTC. Its protein product is CASSHGGGRNEQYF.

This clone was detected a few times. Other DNA sequences in the sample encode the same CDR3. The CDR3 is CASSTYNEQFF. The CDR3, as DNA: TGTGCCAGCAGTACCTACAATGAGCAGTTCTTC. This chain uses TRBV28 with TRBJ2-1; D gene unclear. The CDR3 consists of 11 residues. V gave up 5 bases and J gave up 2 bases, with 1 base separating them. In germline, CDR1 is MDHEN, CDR2 SYDVKM.

V is TRBV15 and J is TRBJ2-7; 9 bases agree with TRBD1. V was clipped by 1 base and J by 5 bases; unmatched bases: 6. Germline CDR1 LNHNV, CDR2 YYDKDF (reference sequence). There are 15 residues in the CDR3. Here the CDR3 DNA reads TGTGCCACCAGCAGAGTTGGGACAGGGTGGAACGAGCAGTACTTC. Translating gives CATSRVGTGWNEQYF.

This rearrangement joins TRBV5-6 to TRBJ1-2; TRBD1 matches 7 bases. The germline V gene encodes CDR1 SGHDT and CDR2 YYEEEE. Losses at the gene ends were 3 bases for V and 4 bases for J; bases not matched to a gene: 6. The CDR3 totals 14 residues. The CDR3 loop is CASSSPTGSYGYTF. The CDR3 region has the DNA TGTGCCAGCAGCTCCCCGACAGGGAGCTATGGCTACACCTTC. Looking up the rest from reference TRBV5-6 and TRBJ1-2 gives the full variable domain: DAGVTQSPTHLIKTRGQQVTLRCSPKSGHDTVSWYQQALGQGPQFIFQYYEEEERQRGNFPDRFSGHQFPNYSSELNVNALLLGDSALYLCASSSPTGSYGYTFGSGTRLTVV.

The J gene is TRBJ2-7, the V gene TRBV7-2; D is tentatively TRBD1 or TRBD2 (5 bases each). The CDR3 runs 15 residues. Germline assignment: CDR1 SGHTA and CDR2 FQGNSA. Between the trimmed V and J ends, which lost 4 bases and 7 bases, there was a span of 20 bases. CDR3 nucleotide sequence: TGTGCCAGCAGCTCGGCCCCGATCCCCTGGGGGGAGCAGTACTTC. Protein product: CASSSAPIPWGEQYF.